The 31 T cell receptor beta chains reported below all come from one sample, sequenced in a study of shared clonotypes between healthy human individuals. Assay used: immunoSEQ multiplex PCR; TCRdb lists only in-frame clones, some missing. The top ten hold more than 0.35% of the sample, which has about 2.5 million clones, about nine tenths seen once. Material: naive CD4+ T cells from PBMCs. Subset meaning: CD45RA+ positively selected. The source is a young man in good health. Some clones in this sample may be carry-over from other donors' samples.

J is TRBJ2-3 and V is TRBV7-9; no clear D gene. V gave up 5 bases and J gave up 7 bases, with 4 bases separating them. Germline V CDR1 and CDR2: SEHNR, FQNEAQ (reference sequence). The CDR3 runs 10 residues. The CDR3 sequence is CASSHNTQYF. CDR3 sequence (DNA): TGTGCCAGCAGCCATAATACGCAGTATTTT. Using reference TRBV7-9 and TRBJ2-3 for the parts outside the CDR3, the full variable domain is DTGVSQNPRHKITKRGQNVTFRCDPISEHNRLYWYRQTLGQGPEFLTYFQNEAQLEKSRLLSDRFSAERPKGSFSTLEIQRTEQGDSAMYLCASSHNTQYFGPGTRLTVL.

This chain connects TRBV7-3 to TRBJ1-3, with D perhaps matching TRBD1 (6 bases). Germline V CDR1 and CDR2: SGHTA, FQGTGA. V was shortened by 1 base and J by 0 bases, with 10 bases between the two germline ends. The CDR3 runs 16 residues. The CDR3 region is CASSLMGGVSGNTIYF. DNA of the CDR3: TGTGCCAGCAGCTTAATGGGGGGCGTCTCTGGAAACACCATATATTTT.

The rearrangement joins TRBV28 to TRBJ2-7; D unresolved. V lost 5 bases and J 2 bases, leaving 19 bases between the germline ends. Germline V gene lookup returns CDR1 MDHEN and CDR2 SYDVKM. The CDR3 totals 16 residues. CDR3 coding DNA: TGTGCCAGCAGTCTCGTTGGTAGGGTAGTTCCCTACGAGCAGTACTTC. Translation gives CASSLVGRVVPYEQYF.

The V and J genes are TRBV19 and TRBJ2-2; the match to TRBD2 covers 9 bases. Per germline, CDR1 LNHDA and CDR2 SQIVND (reference sequence). The CDR3 extends over 15 amino acids. V shed 4 bases, J shed 4 bases, and the junction held 4 bases outside the gene matches. CDR3 in amino acids: CASSSGRALTGELFF. CDR3 coding DNA: TGTGCCAGTAGTAGCGGGAGGGCCCTCACCGGGGAGCTGTTTTTT.

The chain carries TRBV19 and TRBJ1-3; 7 bases align to TRBD1. This CDR3 has 18 residues. With 9 bases clipped from V and 0 bases from J, the junction kept 17 bases outside the gene matches. From germline, CDR1 is LNHDA and CDR2 SQIVND (reference sequence). The CDR3 nucleotides read TGTGCCAGCCTTCGCGCAGGGACAGCCCATTTCTCTGGAAACACCATATATTTT. This sequence encodes CASLRAGTAHFSGNTIYF.

The chain has TRBV5-6 and TRBJ2-5, with 14 bases lining up with TRBD2. The CDR3 length is 17 residues. CDR1 and CDR2 (germline): SGHDT, YYEEEE. Trimming cost V 3 bases and J 4 bases; bases outside gene matches: 8. CDR3 DNA: TGTGCCAGCAGCTCGGGACTAGCGGGAGAGGCAAGAGAGACCCAGTACTTC. As protein: CASSSGLAGEARETQYF.

V and J are TRBV28 and TRBJ1-1, with D possibly matching TRBD1 (6 bases). Germline V gene sequence: CDR1 MDHEN, CDR2 SYDVKM. The CDR3 sequence is 16 residues long. V gave up 6 bases and J gave up 5 bases, with 22 bases separating them. The CDR3 spells CASRHTKQGRGTEAFF. The CDR3 nucleotides read TGTGCCAGCAGACACACTAAACAGGGTAGAGGAACTGAAGCTTTCTTT. Based on the CDR3 plus reference TRBV28 and TRBJ1-1, the full variable domain is DVKVTQSSRYLVKRTGEKVFLECVQDMDHENMFWYRQDPGLGLRLIYFSYDVKMKEKGDIPEGYSVSREKKERFSLILESASTNQTSMYLCASRHTKQGRGTEAFFGQGTRLTVV.

Here the CDR3 reads CASTDRSGNTIYF. CDR3 in DNA: TGTGCCAGCACCGACAGATCTGGAAACACCATATATTTT. V is TRBV7-9 and J is TRBJ1-3, with D possibly TRBD1 on 5 matching bases. CDR3 size: 13 residues. Germline V gene lookup returns CDR1 SEHNR and CDR2 FQNEAQ (reference sequence). Trimming left V 7 bases short and J 1 base short, with 8 bases between.

The V and J genes are TRBV28 and TRBJ1-2; D is undetermined. This CDR3 has 15 residues. Trimming left V 8 bases short and J 4 bases short, with 20 bases between. Germline values: CDR1 MDHEN, CDR2 SYDVKM. Here the CDR3 DNA reads TGTGCCAGCGGTCCATCAACTCCCCTGGGCTATGGCTACACCTTC. Its translation is CASGPSTPLGYGYTF.

This clone has just one count. The chain joins TRBV7-2 to TRBJ2-7, with D possibly being TRBD2 (6 bases). CDR1 is SGHTA, CDR2 FQGNSA, per germline. V lost 2 bases, J lost 2 bases, and 13 bases lay in between. The CDR3 runs to 15 residues. Here the CDR3 reads CASSLRRDGPYEQYF. The DNA of the CDR3 is TGTGCCAGCAGCTTAAGGCGGGATGGACCCTACGAGCAGTACTTC.

The chain carries TRBV30 and TRBJ1-5, with no clear D. The CDR3 covers 12 residues. The germline gives CDR1 GTSNPN, CDR2 SVGIG (reference sequence). The V and J ends lost 1 base and 4 bases respectively, with 5 bases between them. The CDR3 protein is CAWSGRNQPQHF. As DNA, the CDR3 is TGTGCCTGGAGTGGCCGTAATCAGCCCCAGCATTTT. Full variable domain (missing parts from reference TRBV30 and TRBJ1-5): SQTIHQWPATLVQPVGSPLSLECTVEGTSNPNLYWYRQAAGRGLQLLFYSVGIGQISSEVPQNLSASRPQDRQFILSSKKLLLSDSGFYLCAWSGRNQPQHFGDGTRLSIL.

Comment on this clone: This sample also contains other DNA sequences that code for the same CDR3. This chain links TRBV5-4 with TRBJ1-1, with D possibly TRBD1 on 5 matching bases. Trimming cost V 0 bases and J 1 base, with 7 bases left between them. CDR3 length: 14 residues. Germline assignment: CDR1 SGHNT and CDR2 YYREEE (reference sequence). DNA for the CDR3: TGTGCCAGCAGCTTGGATAGGGGGAACACTGAAGCTTTCTTT. Protein sequence: CASSLDRGNTEAFF.

The chain carries TRBV5-1 and TRBJ2-6; D is unresolved. Per the germline V gene, CDR1 is SGHRS and CDR2 is YFSETQ. This CDR3 is built from 15 residues. V lost 7 bases and J 4 bases, leaving 15 bases between the germline ends. The CDR3 is CASPTVGPGANVLTF. As DNA, the CDR3 is TGCGCCAGCCCAACAGTTGGGCCCGGGGCCAACGTCCTGACTTTC.

Worth noting for this clone: This sample also contains other DNA sequences that code for the same CDR3. The CDR3 spells CASSFSTSGSTDTQYF. Written as DNA, the CDR3 is TGTGCCAGCAGCTTTAGTACTAGCGGGAGCACAGATACGCAGTATTTT. The chain combines TRBV7-9 with TRBJ2-3, with 9 bases fitting TRBD2. Germline CDR1 is SEHNR and CDR2 is FQNEAQ (reference sequence). Losses at the gene ends were 3 bases for V and 0 bases for J; bases not matched to a gene: 4. The CDR3 sequence is 16 residues long.

This chain uses TRBV5-1 with TRBJ1-3, with D perhaps matching TRBD1 (5 bases). CDR3 size: 15 residues. Trimming took 5 bases from V and 0 from J, leaving 12 bases between them. The V gene's germline CDR1 is SGHRS and CDR2 YFSETQ. In nucleotides, the CDR3 is TGCGCCAGCAGGTATGGGGGAGACTCTGGAAACACCATATATTTT. Its protein is CASRYGGDSGNTIYF.

The chain joins TRBV28 to TRBJ1-1; no definite D call. The germline CDR1 and CDR2 sequences are MDHEN and SYDVKM. The CDR3 runs 12 residues. The V end lost 8 bases, the J end lost 6 bases, and 13 bases lay between the germline ends. The CDR3 bases are TGTGCCAGCTCTGATGTAGGTTCTGAAGCTTTCTTT. It yields the protein CASSDVGSEAFF.

The chain is built from TRBV18 and TRBJ2-3; 8 bases are shared with TRBD2. With V trimmed by 0 bases and J by 2 bases, 4 bases remained unmatched. The CDR3 covers 16 residues. Looked up from germline, CDR1 is KGHSH and CDR2 is LQKENI. CDR3 amino acids: CASSPPKLAVTDTQYF. In nucleotides, the CDR3 is TGTGCCAGCTCACCACCGAAACTAGCGGTCACAGATACGCAGTATTTT.

The genes are TRBV5-4 and TRBJ2-1, with TRBD2 identical over 9 bases. V lost 0 bases, J lost 4 bases, and 2 bases stayed unmatched. CDR3 length: 15 residues. Germline CDR1 and CDR2: SGHNT and YYREEE (reference sequence). The CDR3 protein is CASSLDLAGYNEQFF. For the CDR3, the DNA is TGTGCCAGCAGCTTGGACCTAGCGGGGTACAATGAGCAGTTCTTC.

Regarding this clone: Other DNA variants within this sample encode the same CDR3. This chain uses TRBV20-1 with TRBJ2-7; D ambiguous. The CDR3 is 11 residues long. V dropped 5 bases and J dropped 4 bases, with 9 bases sitting between them. CDR1 and CDR2 (germline): DFQATT, SNEGSKA (reference sequence). The chain's CDR3 is CSAGDRYEQYF. For the CDR3, the DNA is TGCAGTGCTGGGGATCGATACGAGCAGTACTTC.

The chain is built from TRBV27 and TRBJ2-5; D may be TRBD2 (6 bases). With 4 bases removed from V and 8 bases from J, the gap between germline ends came to 14 bases. The CDR3 is 13 residues long. From germline, CDR1 is MNHEY and CDR2 SMNVEV (reference sequence). This CDR3 is CASSSQLGGTQYF. The CDR3 bases are TGTGCCAGCAGTTCCCAATTGGGGGGAACCCAGTACTTC.

The chain uses TRBV28 and TRBJ1-1; 7 bases line up with TRBD1. This CDR3 comprises 19 residues. Per the germline V gene, CDR1 is MDHEN and CDR2 is SYDVKM. V shed 6 bases and J 2 bases; nucleotides not matched to a gene: 21. The CDR3 nucleotides read TGTGCCAGCAGCCATCGAACTCCTACCATAGGGGGCCGCAACACTGAAGCTTTCTTT. Its protein is CASSHRTPTIGGRNTEAFF. Full variable domain (rest looked up from reference TRBV28 and TRBJ1-1): DVKVTQSSRYLVKRTGEKVFLECVQDMDHENMFWYRQDPGLGLRLIYFSYDVKMKEKGDIPEGYSVSREKKERFSLILESASTNQTSMYLCASSHRTPTIGGRNTEAFFGQGTRLTVV.

As for this clone: The sample carries other DNA sequences with the same CDR3. This chain links TRBV5-1 with TRBJ1-2; perhaps TRBD1 as D (5 bases). This CDR3 comprises 13 residues. The germline V and J ends were trimmed by 4 bases and 6 bases, with 13 bases remaining between them. The germline V gene encodes CDR1 SGHRS and CDR2 YFSETQ. The CDR3 DNA follows: TGCGCCAGCAGCCTTGGAGGAGGGGATGGCTACACCTTC. It yields the protein CASSLGGGDGYTF.

The gene calls are TRBV6-5 and TRBJ1-6; D perhaps matches TRBD1 (5 bases). The CDR3 is 16 amino acids. Trimming pared 0 bases from V and 7 bases from J, leaving 13 bases between. The V gene's germline CDR1 is MNHEY and CDR2 SVGAGI. CDR3 sequence reads: CASSYSGGARNSPLHF. CDR3 coding DNA: TGTGCCAGCAGTTACTCGGGAGGGGCAAGGAATTCACCCCTCCACTTT.

The chain combines TRBV5-1 with TRBJ2-7, with 12 positions matching TRBD1. The CDR3 length is 16 residues. Trimming took 4 bases from V and 0 from J; bases not matched to a gene: 5. Germline CDR1 reads SGHRS; CDR2 reads YFSETQ. CDR3 amino acids: CASSPGDRGPSYEQYF. CDR3 nucleotide sequence: TGCGCCAGCAGCCCTGGGGACAGGGGGCCCTCCTACGAGCAGTACTTC.

The chain joins TRBV27 to TRBJ2-5, with a possible D match to TRBD2 (5 bases). The CDR3 runs 13 residues. V was clipped by 6 bases and J by 3 bases, with 11 bases between them. The germline V gene has CDR1 MNHEY and CDR2 SMNVEV (reference sequence). The CDR3: CASSKLGEETQYF. The CDR3 DNA is TGTGCCAGCAGCAAACTCGGGGAAGAGACCCAGTACTTC.

V and J are TRBV9 and TRBJ2-7; 13 bases are shared with TRBD2. The CDR3 runs 14 residues. The trim removed 3 bases at V and 6 bases at J, leaving 3 bases unmatched. The germline gives CDR1 SGDLS, CDR2 YYNGEE. The CDR3 region is CASSGTSGSLEQYF. CDR3 nucleotide sequence: TGTGCCAGCAGCGGGACTAGCGGGAGCCTCGAGCAGTACTTC.

This chain connects TRBV10-3 to TRBJ2-1, with a possible D match to TRBD2 (5 bases). The CDR3 contains 15 residues. CDR1 ENHRY and CDR2 SYGVKD come from the germline V gene. The V and J ends lost 8 bases and 6 bases respectively, with 20 bases between them. CDR3 in amino acids: CAIATGILSSNEQFF. Here the CDR3 DNA reads TGTGCCATCGCCACCGGGATCCTTTCTTCCAATGAGCAGTTCTTC.

This clone was observed a few times. The chain carries TRBV19 and TRBJ2-3; D remains ambiguous. The length of the CDR3 is 13 residues. Germline lookup yields CDR1 LNHDA and CDR2 SQIVND (reference sequence). V was clipped by 5 bases and J by 6 bases, with 12 bases between them. The CDR3 bases are TGTGCCAGTAGTCCAGAGCCCGATGATACGCAGTATTTT. Translation: CASSPEPDDTQYF.

The rearrangement links TRBV18 to TRBJ1-2, with D uncertain. Per germline, CDR1 KGHSH and CDR2 LQKENI. The CDR3 loop spans 15 amino acids. V dropped 4 bases and J dropped 5 bases, with 17 bases sitting between them. The CDR3 coding sequence is TGTGCCAGCTCACTCTCGATTTCGGAGTGGTATGGCTACACCTTC. Translated, it gives CASSLSISEWYGYTF.

The genes are TRBV29-1 and TRBJ2-7; 9 bases line up with TRBD1. There are 17 residues in the CDR3. Germline CDR1 reads SQVTM; CDR2 reads ANQGSEA. The V gene end was trimmed by 1 base and the J gene end by 9 bases; junction bases not matched to a gene: 19. The CDR3, as DNA: TGCAGCGTTGAAGGGGCCGGGATACAGGGGGCGCGGGGAGTGCAGTACTTC. It encodes CSVEGAGIQGARGVQYF.

CDR3 in DNA: TGTGCCAGCAGCCTGGTTAAGGGATCCTACGAGCAGTACTTC. Its translation: CASSLVKGSYEQYF. The chain links TRBV7-8 to TRBJ2-7; the D is unclear. CDR3 length: 14 amino acids. Trimming cost V 5 bases and J 1 base, with 12 bases left between them. Germline V gene sequence: CDR1 SGHVS, CDR2 FQNEAQ.